This T cell receptor beta chain was recovered during a study of radiotherapy plus CTLA-4 blockade in lung cancer. About the research overall: Objective responses arose in about 17% of patients, and under 40% experienced disease control.

Notes on this clone: Its antigen is unknown.

Only in-frame clones appear in the TCRdb table, and some are missing; sequencing was by immunoSEQ multiplex PCR. This sample has about 95,000 clones; 80% to 85% occur once, and the top ten carry roughly 3.5%. Ipilimumab-mediated CTLA-4 blockade plus focal radiation was given to patients having chemo-refractory metastatic non-small-cell lung cancer. Study-wide results and caveats: Reports state that early shifts in blood T cell clones, with interferon-beta, best predicted response. Peripheral blood showed expansion of tumor-derived TCR clones after radiotherapy and ipilimumab.

CDR3 length equals 11 residues. V lost 3 bases and J 10 bases, leaving 7 bases between the germline ends. The germline V gene encodes CDR1 SGHAT and CDR2 FQNNGV. This specimen consisted of peripheral blood, obtained from a patient treated with radiotherapy plus ipilimumab. This chain joins TRBV11-2 and TRBJ2-1, with unresolved D. The receptor was isolated from a human donor with non-small cell lung cancer who had a partial response to radiotherapy plus ipilimumab. The CDR3: CASSLRIEQFF. CDR3 nucleotide sequence: TGTGCCAGCAGCTTGCGGATCGAGCAGTTCTTC.